Below, one T cell receptor (beta chain) is given with its context. Its matching antigen is unknown. This entry comes from a study of T cell responses to AZD1222 COVID-19 vaccine. Study-level background: Some second doses came at about 4 weeks and others at about 12 weeks; these were pooled.

General study findings and limits: Sampling that yielded the repertoires occurred only after the peak T cell response. Spike was spanned by vaccine-associated CD4 TCRs, with dominance at 160-218 and 743-854. Regions left unmutated in variants are reportedly the target of nearly half of spike-specific TCRs.

V lost 1 base and J lost 5; bases outside the gene matches: 7. The CDR3 sequence is 15 residues long. Germline assignment: CDR1 LNHNV and CDR2 YYDKDF (reference sequence). Measured with immunoSEQ multiplex PCR; TCRdb has only the in-frame clones, and not every one. In the table there are over 90,000 clones, 80% to 85% of which are singletons. The sequencing used peripheral blood, collected on day 0 of AZD1222 vaccination. The chain is built from TRBV15 and TRBJ1-2, with 7 bases identical to TRBD1. This clonotype was sampled from an adult in good health. The CDR3 region is CATSRVGTAPYGYTF. In DNA form, the CDR3 reads TGTGCCACCAGCAGAGTTGGGACAGCGCCTTATGGCTACACCTTC.